This T cell receptor (beta chain) was profiled in a study of cytomegalovirus exposure and HLA in healthy donors. General study points: Sequencing artifact likely explains a cluster of highly shared sequence variants. Among TCR beta chains of equal frequency, HLA-associated ones were more clonally expanded in a later analysis.

This PCR relied on a set of 60 Vbeta primers and 13 Jbeta primers. Authors' analysis steps: Among the unique TCR beta chains that a later analysis counted, about 85 million in all, about 12 million were shared. The assay was immunoSEQ multiplex PCR, and TCRdb's table has in-frame clones only and misses some. The DNA was the basis for D and trimming; V, J and clone size are from that table. The sample records approximately 37,000 clones, 80% being singletons. This clone was seen just once. The antigen is unknown. The specimen was PBMCs. This TCR derives from a male donor in good health and CMV-seronegative.

CDR3 DNA sequence: TGCGCCAGCACGGGACTAGCGAGCACCGGGGAGCTGTTTTTT. Its translation: CASTGLASTGELFF. The J gene is TRBJ2-2, the V gene TRBV5-1; TRBD2 agrees at 10 bases. Germline lookup yields CDR1 SGHRS and CDR2 YFSETQ. The CDR3 length is 14 residues. The ends lost 6 bases at V and 4 bases at J; junction bases unmatched: 3.